A single sample is the source of the 20 T cell receptor beta chains below, sequenced in a study of shared clonotypes between healthy human individuals. Profiled with immunoSEQ multiplex PCR; TCRdb holds only in-frame clones, not every one. Of roughly 1 million clones in the sample, around 74% were seen once. The sample was memory CD4+ T cells sorted from blood. The subset here: CD45RA-negative fraction. The receptor source for this set is a man younger than 35 in good health.

The chain couples TRBV11-2 to TRBJ1-2; 9 bases match TRBD1. Germline CDR1 reads SGHAT; CDR2 reads FQNNGV. The CDR3 spans 16 residues. The V segment lost 5 bases and the J segment 0 bases; nucleotides outside the gene matches: 7. This CDR3 reads CASSLTGGRANYGYTF. CDR3 DNA sequence: TGTGCCAGCAGCCTAACAGGGGGCCGAGCTAACTATGGCTACACCTTC.

Concerning this clone: Distinct nucleotide sequences in the sample also encode this CDR3. The chain is built from TRBV7-2 and TRBJ2-7; D might be TRBD2 (6 bases). Germline V gene lookup returns CDR1 SGHTA and CDR2 FQGNSA. This CDR3 has 14 residues. V lost 4 bases and J lost 1, with 11 bases in between. The CDR3 is CASSSLGGSYEQYF. DNA of the CDR3: TGTGCCAGCAGCTCGTTGGGGGGTTCCTACGAGCAGTACTTC.

This chain connects TRBV7-2 to TRBJ1-5; no definite D call. Trimming removed 1 base from V and 0 bases from J, with 10 bases in between. Germline lookup yields CDR1 SGHTA and CDR2 FQGNSA. The CDR3 has 16 amino acids. CDR3 protein: CASSLGLPASNQPQHF. DNA of the CDR3: TGTGCCAGCAGCTTAGGGTTGCCCGCTAGCAATCAGCCCCAGCATTTT.

V usage is TRBV19 and J usage is TRBJ2-2, with D unresolved. Germline CDR1 LNHDA, CDR2 SQIVND (reference sequence). V lost 1 base and J lost 2, with 5 bases in between. The CDR3 loop spans 14 amino acids. CDR3 sequence: CASSIGSNTGELFF. The CDR3, as DNA: TGTGCCAGTAGTATAGGCAGTAACACCGGGGAGCTGTTTTTT.

The chain combines TRBV5-6 with TRBJ2-4, with 8 nucleotides matching TRBD1. Trimming removed 0 bases from V and 3 bases from J; junction bases left unmatched: 5. Germline assignment: CDR1 SGHDT and CDR2 YYEEEE. The CDR3 is made up of 16 amino acids. In DNA, the CDR3 is TGTGCCAGCAGCTTGGTGGCAGGGGGCAACAAAAACATTCAGTACTTC. Protein: CASSLVAGGNKNIQYF.

The gene calls are TRBV7-9 and TRBJ1-6, with unresolved D. V was cut by 4 bases and J by 5 bases, with 9 bases left in between. This CDR3 contains 14 residues. Germline values: CDR1 SEHNR, CDR2 FQNEAQ (reference sequence). The DNA for the CDR3 is TGTGCCAGCAGCTCCGGGATCGATAATTCACCCCTCCACTTT. It translates to CASSSGIDNSPLHF.

V usage is TRBV27 and J usage is TRBJ2-5; 7 bases align to TRBD2. From germline, CDR1 is MNHEY and CDR2 SMNVEV (reference sequence). This CDR3 has 15 amino acids. V gave up 2 bases and J gave up 5 bases; unmatched junction bases: 8. CDR3 region: CASSLVAGVGETQYF. The CDR3 nucleotides are TGTGCCAGCAGTTTAGTGGCGGGGGTGGGGGAGACCCAGTACTTC.

This rearrangement joins TRBV6-5 to TRBJ1-1; D gene ambiguous. V was cut by 6 bases and J by 1 base, with 12 bases left in between. The CDR3 has 14 amino acids. Germline V gene sequence: CDR1 MNHEY, CDR2 SVGAGI. The CDR3 loop reads CASSPLPRNTEAFF. The CDR3 DNA sequence: TGTGCCAGCAGCCCTTTGCCCAGGAACACTGAAGCTTTCTTT.

The V and J genes are TRBV9 and TRBJ2-7; TRBD1 is a possible D gene (6 bases). CDR1 is SGDLS, CDR2 YYNGEE, per germline. The CDR3 spans 15 residues. V lost 5 bases, J lost 0 bases, and 15 bases lay in between. The CDR3 region is CASRLNRVSSYEQYF. The CDR3 region has the DNA TGTGCCAGCAGGTTAAACAGGGTTAGCTCCTACGAGCAGTACTTC.

The chain combines TRBV7-9 with TRBJ1-2; D gene unclear. The CDR3 is 13 residues long. Deletions cut 1 base from V and 7 bases from J, with 10 bases between. The germline gives CDR1 SEHNR, CDR2 FQNEAQ (reference sequence). CDR3 amino acids: CASSLDRDTGYTF. The CDR3 bases are TGTGCCAGCAGCTTAGACCGAGATACTGGCTACACCTTC.

This clone was seen a single time. The rearrangement uses TRBV2 and TRBJ2-5; 11 nucleotides align to TRBD2. V trimming: 3 bases; J trimming: 5 bases; junction bases outside the gene matches: 5. The CDR3 has 15 amino acids. The germline gives CDR1 SNHLY, CDR2 FYNNEI. CDR3 nucleotide sequence: TGTGCCAGCAGTGATCTAGCGGGGGGAAGGGAGACCCAGTACTTC. Encoded protein: CASSDLAGGRETQYF.

This clone occurred a few times. The rearrangement joins TRBV28 to TRBJ2-7; no firm D call. CDR3 length: 12 amino acids. CDR1 MDHEN and CDR2 SYDVKM come from the germline V gene. Deletions cut 6 bases from V and 1 base from J, with 7 bases between. CDR3 coding DNA: TGTGCCAGCAGGGCCACTTCCTACGAGCAGTACTTC. This gives the protein CASRATSYEQYF.

Concerning this clone itself: The identical CDR3 is also encoded by other nucleotide sequences in the sample. The rearrangement uses TRBV11-2 and TRBJ2-1; unclear D gene. V was shortened by 0 bases and J by 4 bases, with 7 bases between the two germline ends. Germline V gene lookup returns CDR1 SGHAT and CDR2 FQNNGV. This CDR3 region has 14 residues. The CDR3, as DNA: TGTGCCAGCAGCTTAGAAAGGAAGTACAATGAGCAGTTCTTC. This translates into CASSLERKYNEQFF.

This sequence joins TRBV5-6 and TRBJ1-3, with 9 bases that match TRBD1. Trimming at V came to 0 bases and at J to 0 bases, leaving 7 bases not matched to a gene. Germline V lookup: CDR1 SGHDT, CDR2 YYEEEE. CDR3 size: 18 residues. The CDR3 loop reads CASSLEGGTGRSGNTIYF. CDR3 sequence (DNA): TGTGCCAGCAGCTTGGAAGGCGGGACAGGGCGCTCTGGAAACACCATATATTTT.

This clone was seen repeatedly, ten times or more. The chain has TRBV7-6 and TRBJ1-4; 7 bases map to TRBD1. Unmatched junction bases numbered 3, after V lost 5 bases and J lost 6 bases. The germline CDR1 and CDR2 sequences are SGHVS and FNYEAQ. The CDR3 length is 13 residues. This CDR3 reads CASSTDRDEKLFF. Here the CDR3 DNA reads TGTGCCAGCAGCACTGACAGGGATGAAAAACTGTTTTTT.

The chain uses TRBV6-5 and TRBJ1-2; no clear D gene. The CDR3 has 13 residues. Per the germline V gene, CDR1 is MNHEY and CDR2 is SVGAGI. V lost 7 bases and J 2 bases, leaving 11 bases between the germline ends. This CDR3 reads CASTRSPNYGYTF. The DNA for the CDR3 is TGTGCCAGCACCCGAAGTCCGAACTATGGCTACACCTTC.

As regards this clone: A junction boundary mismatches the germline segment, possibly from a read error. This rearrangement joins TRBV11-2 to TRBJ1-6; D perhaps matches TRBD1 (5 bases). Per the germline V gene, CDR1 is SGHAT and CDR2 is FQNNGV. The CDR3 has 13 residues. The DNA for the CDR3 is TGTGCCAGCAGCATAGACAGTAATTCACCCCTCCACTTT. This translates into CASSIDSNSPLHF.

V and J are TRBV2 and TRBJ1-5, with D possibly TRBD1 on 5 matching bases. Between the trimmed V and J ends, which lost 3 bases and 2 bases, there was a span of 14 bases. Looked up from germline, CDR1 is SNHLY and CDR2 is FYNNEI. The CDR3 has 16 residues. CDR3 nucleotide sequence: TGTGCCAGCAGTGATCAGGGTTTGAACGGCAATCAGCCCCAGCATTTT. Protein sequence: CASSDQGLNGNQPQHF.

The genes are TRBV9 and TRBJ2-3; D possibly corresponds to TRBD2 (6 bases). There are 15 residues in the CDR3. V shed 0 bases and J shed 3 bases, with 11 bases lying between them. Germline V lookup: CDR1 SGDLS, CDR2 YYNGEE. CDR3 sequence reads: CASSVEARGTDTQYF. Here the CDR3 DNA reads TGTGCCAGCAGCGTAGAGGCCCGGGGGACAGATACGCAGTATTTT.

The table lists this clone with a count of one. The J gene is TRBJ2-1, the V gene TRBV9, with a weak D call TRBD1 (6 bases). The CDR3 length is 14 residues. CDR1 is SGDLS and CDR2 is YYNGEE in the germline V gene. V lost 0 bases, J lost 8 bases, and 12 bases lay in between. This chain's CDR3 is CASSVGSRGDEQFF. The CDR3 bases are TGTGCCAGCAGCGTAGGATCCAGGGGCGATGAGCAGTTCTTC.